These 29 T cell receptor beta chains originate from one sample sequenced in a study of T cell responses to AZD1222 COVID-19 vaccine. Sequenced by immunoSEQ multiplex PCR; TCRdb stores in-frame clones only, minus some. This table has roughly 98,000 clones, 84% appearing once. The source material was peripheral blood, sampled 28 days after the second AZD1222 dose. The source of these receptors is an adult who received the AZD1222 COVID-19 vaccine.

The CDR3 DNA reads as TGTGCCAGTAGCCAGACTAGCGGGAGCCTAGCAGATACGCAGTATTTT. Its protein is CASSQTSGSLADTQYF. The chain combines TRBV19 with TRBJ2-3; 12 bases are a match to TRBD2. Germline lookup yields CDR1 LNHDA and CDR2 SQIVND (reference sequence). This CDR3 region has 16 residues. The V and J ends lost 6 bases and 4 bases, in that order; junction bases with no gene match: 8.

The chain carries TRBV9 and TRBJ2-6; no clear D. The V gene lost 0 bases and the J gene lost 1 base, with 2 bases spanning the gap. Germline CDR1 is SGDLS and CDR2 is YYNGEE. The CDR3 consists of 14 residues. The chain's CDR3 is CASSVASGANVLTF. The CDR3, as DNA: TGTGCCAGCAGCGTAGCGTCTGGGGCCAACGTCCTGACTTTC.

This clone was detected only once. The chain combines TRBV27 with TRBJ1-5; no clear D. The CDR3 totals 14 residues. Germline V CDR1 and CDR2: MNHEY, SMNVEV (reference sequence). V was pared by 1 base and J by 4 bases, with 8 bases between. The CDR3 nucleotides are TGTGCCAGCAGTTTATATGGCAGAAATCAGCCCCAGCATTTT. It specifies CASSLYGRNQPQHF.

This chain joins TRBV5-1 and TRBJ1-1, with D uncertain. CDR1 SGHRS and CDR2 YFSETQ come from the germline V gene. V lost 2 bases and J lost 3, with 8 bases in between. There are 13 residues in the CDR3. CDR3 amino acids: CASSFEPDTEAFF. CDR3 sequence (DNA): TGCGCCAGCAGCTTTGAGCCTGACACTGAAGCTTTCTTT.

The chain recombines TRBV18 with TRBJ1-2, with a tentative D call TRBD1 (6 bases). V lost 1 base and J lost 3, with 6 bases in between. The CDR3 loop spans 13 amino acids. Germline loops: CDR1 KGHSH, CDR2 LQKENI. The CDR3 bases are TGTGCCAGCTCACCACAGGGGGACTATGGCTACACCTTC. It encodes CASSPQGDYGYTF.

The chain carries TRBV10-3 and TRBJ2-2; 11 nucleotides line up with TRBD2. CDR1 and CDR2 from the germline V gene are ENHRY and SYGVKD. The CDR3 spans 17 residues. V gave up 5 bases and J gave up 2 bases; unmatched junction bases: 7. Here the CDR3 reads CAISLAGGPLNTGELFF. The CDR3 nucleotides are TGTGCCATCAGTCTAGCGGGAGGCCCCCTTAACACCGGGGAGCTGTTTTTT.

The V and J genes are TRBV11-2 and TRBJ2-4, with D tentatively TRBD1 (6 bases). The V gene's germline CDR1 is SGHAT and CDR2 FQNNGV. Trimming cost V 5 bases and J 7 bases, with 12 bases left between them. The length of the CDR3 is 13 residues. Here the CDR3 DNA reads TGTGCCAGCAGCCCGGACAGCGATAACATTCAGTACTTC. As protein: CASSPDSDNIQYF.

The chain uses TRBV5-1 and TRBJ2-5; D possibly corresponds to TRBD1 (5 bases). V dropped 0 bases and J dropped 5 bases, with 14 bases sitting between them. CDR3 length: 15 amino acids. Germline CDR1 and CDR2: SGHRS and YFSETQ. The CDR3 DNA is TGCGCCAGCAGCTTGGGGGGCAGGGTCTGGGAGACCCAGTACTTC. As protein: CASSLGGRVWETQYF.

The J gene is TRBJ2-1, the V gene TRBV6-2 or TRBV6-3; 15 bases map to TRBD2. The CDR3 sequence is 16 residues long. J gave up 15 bases and V 2 bases, and 11 bases lay outside the gene matches. Germline CDR1 reads MNHEY; CDR2 reads SVGEGT. CDR3 sequence (DNA): TGTGCCAGCAGTTACGGGACTAGCGGGAGGTCGGCACGTCGGTTCTTC. Protein sequence: CASSYGTSGRSARRFF.

This clone showed up just a few times. The chain is built from TRBV19 and TRBJ1-2; no firm D call. Trimming left V 3 bases short and J 5 bases short, with 13 bases between. From germline, CDR1 is LNHDA and CDR2 SQIVND (reference sequence). The CDR3 is made up of 14 amino acids. CDR3 nucleotides: TGTGCCAGTAGTATCCTTCATTTGGGATATGGCTACACCTTC. Translation: CASSILHLGYGYTF. Based on the CDR3 plus reference TRBV19 and TRBJ1-2, the full variable domain is DGGITQSPKYLFRKEGQNVTLSCEQNLNHDAMYWYRQDPGQGLRLIYYSQIVNDFQKGDIAEGYSVSREKKESFPLTVTSAQKNPTAFYLCASSILHLGYGYTFGSGTRLTVV.

This chain links TRBV7-6 with TRBJ1-1; D uncertain. V was shortened by 5 bases and J by 0 bases, with 7 bases between the two germline ends. Germline CDR1 SGHVS, CDR2 FNYEAQ. The CDR3 loop spans 13 amino acids. This CDR3 reads CASSKGMNTEAFF. The CDR3 DNA is TGTGCCAGCAGCAAAGGGATGAACACTGAAGCTTTCTTT.

The genes are TRBV6-4 and TRBJ1-6; a weak D match, TRBD1 (5 bases). In germline, CDR1 is MRHNA, CDR2 SNTAGT. The CDR3 extends over 12 amino acids. V was pared by 6 bases and J by 13 bases, with 13 bases between. The CDR3 protein is CASRDPGLPLHF. CDR3 in DNA: TGTGCCAGCAGAGACCCGGGACTTCCCCTCCACTTT.

The J gene is TRBJ1-5, the V gene TRBV29-1; TRBD1 matches at 8 bases. Per germline, CDR1 SQVTM and CDR2 ANQGSEA. The CDR3 runs to 14 residues. The V gene end was trimmed by 5 bases and the J gene end by 5 bases; junction bases not matched to a gene: 8. Here the CDR3 reads CSVKQGVNDQPQHF. In DNA, the CDR3 is TGCAGCGTTAAACAGGGGGTAAATGATCAGCCCCAGCATTTT. Full variable domain (missing parts from reference TRBV29-1 and TRBJ1-5): SAVISQKPSRDICQRGTSLTIQCQVDSQVTMMFWYRQQPGQSLTLIATANQGSEATYESGFVIDKFPISRPNLTFSTLTVSNMSPEDSSIYLCSVKQGVNDQPQHFGDGTRLSIL.

The rearrangement links TRBV20-1 to TRBJ1-2; D unclear. The V gene's germline CDR1 is DFQATT and CDR2 SNEGSKA (reference sequence). V was clipped by 4 bases and J by 4 bases, with 4 bases between them. The CDR3 is 10 amino acids. The chain's CDR3 is CSAKFYGYTF. In nucleotides, the CDR3 is TGCAGTGCTAAATTCTATGGCTACACCTTC.

This clone was seen just once. A single base separates this from a much larger clone, so it may be a read error. V usage is TRBV3-1 (or the pseudogene TRBV3-2) and J usage is TRBJ1-1; no firm D call. The CDR3 sequence is 13 residues long. The V gene lost 4 bases and the J gene lost 1 base, with 7 bases spanning the gap. The germline V gene encodes CDR1 LGHDT and CDR2 YNNKEL (reference sequence). CDR3 protein: CASSLGPNTEAFF. The CDR3 DNA sequence: TGTGCCAGCAGCCTAGGACCGAACACTGAAGCTTTCTTT.

This chain uses TRBV7-8 with TRBJ2-1; D gene uncertain. CDR1 is SGHVS, CDR2 FQNEAQ, per germline. The CDR3 spans 14 residues. V was clipped by 1 base and J by 10 bases, with 14 bases between them. The chain's CDR3 is CASSLERLPREQFF. CDR3 coding DNA: TGTGCCAGCAGCTTAGAACGGCTCCCTAGGGAGCAGTTCTTC.

The gene calls are TRBV6-5 and TRBJ1-3; D not certain. The CDR3 consists of 14 residues. With 1 base removed from V and 2 bases from J, the gap between germline ends came to 6 bases. Germline-derived CDR1 and CDR2 are MNHEY and SVGAGI. The CDR3 here is CASSYLPTGNTIYF. In nucleotides, the CDR3 is TGTGCCAGCAGTTACTTACCGACTGGAAACACCATATATTTT.

J is TRBJ1-3 and V is TRBV19; no clear D gene. CDR1 and CDR2 (germline): LNHDA, SQIVND (reference sequence). CDR3 length equals 15 residues. V was pared by 1 base and J by 0 bases, with 7 bases between. The CDR3 sequence is CASSIAQVSGNTIYF. CDR3 in DNA: TGTGCCAGTAGTATAGCTCAGGTCTCTGGAAACACCATATATTTT.

The chain uses TRBV5-1 and TRBJ2-1; 10 nucleotides match TRBD2. After removal of 4 bases from V and 3 bases from J, the junction contained 4 bases not matched to a gene. Germline V gives CDR1 SGHRS, CDR2 YFSETQ. The CDR3 sequence is 15 residues long. The CDR3 nucleotides are TGCGCCAGCAGCCCAGGGACTAGCGACTACAATGAGCAGTTCTTC. Protein product: CASSPGTSDYNEQFF.

V is TRBV29-1 and J is TRBJ2-2; 7 bases match TRBD2. Trimming cost V 7 bases and J 0 bases; bases outside gene matches: 5. The CDR3 is 14 residues long. Germline loops: CDR1 SQVTM, CDR2 ANQGSEA. This chain's CDR3 is CSASAGTNTGELFF. The DNA for the CDR3 is TGCAGCGCCTCAGCGGGAACGAACACCGGGGAGCTGTTTTTT.

This clone is a singleton in its sample. This rearrangement joins TRBV7-2 to TRBJ2-3; 11 nucleotides line up with TRBD2. Trimming removed 2 bases from V and 4 bases from J; junction bases left unmatched: 8. This CDR3 is 17 amino acids long. In germline, CDR1 is SGHTA, CDR2 FQGNSA. The CDR3 DNA sequence: TGTGCCAGCAGCTTAAATCTAGCGGGGGGTCAAGCAGATACGCAGTATTTT. Protein sequence: CASSLNLAGGQADTQYF.

This clone was detected only once. This sequence joins TRBV5-4 and TRBJ1-6, with 7 nucleotides matching TRBD1. Germline trimming cut 4 bases from V and 9 bases from J; bases unmatched to any gene: 10. This CDR3 contains 15 residues. The germline V gene encodes CDR1 SGHNT and CDR2 YYREEE (reference sequence). CDR3 sequence reads: CASSVDRVTISPLHF. Here the CDR3 DNA reads TGTGCCAGCAGCGTTGACAGGGTTACGATTTCACCCCTCCACTTT.

To note about this clone: A far larger clone is one nucleotide away, so this likely arose from a read error. The chain has TRBV11-3 and TRBJ2-2; D is possibly TRBD2 (6 bases). The germline V gene has CDR1 SGHNT and CDR2 YENEEA. This CDR3 contains 13 residues. V was clipped by 5 bases and J by 5 bases, with 9 bases between them. CDR3 sequence: CASSVRGTGELFF. CDR3 nucleotides: TGTGCCAGCAGCGTACGGGGGACCGGGGAGCTGTTTTTT.

The rearrangement uses TRBV7-2 and TRBJ2-7; 12 bases fit TRBD2. The germline V gene encodes CDR1 SGHTA and CDR2 FQGNSA. The CDR3 covers 19 residues. V shed 5 bases, J shed 5 bases, and the junction held 19 bases outside the gene matches. The CDR3: CASSTGDIRMTSGGDEQYF. The CDR3 DNA sequence: TGTGCCAGCAGCACGGGGGACATACGTATGACTAGCGGGGGAGACGAGCAGTACTTC.

CDR3 amino acids: CASSYERVATYEQYF. The DNA of the CDR3 is TGTGCCAGCAGTTACGAGCGAGTAGCTACCTACGAGCAGTACTTC. The chain uses TRBV6-5 and TRBJ2-7; no definite D call. Trimming removed 2 bases at V and 2 bases at J, with 13 bases between. CDR3 length: 15 amino acids. The germline V gene encodes CDR1 MNHEY and CDR2 SVGAGI.

The J gene is TRBJ1-2, the V gene TRBV18, with 8 bases lining up with TRBD1. This CDR3 has 14 amino acids. The germline gives CDR1 KGHSH, CDR2 LQKENI. The J segment lost 6 bases and the V segment lost 4 bases, leaving 7 bases of the junction unmatched. The CDR3 DNA sequence: TGTGCCAGCTCACTAGGGGACAGGCAGCATGGCTACACCTTC. Translation: CASSLGDRQHGYTF.

The J gene is TRBJ1-5, the V gene TRBV29-1, with TRBD1 matching 9 bases. This CDR3 has 14 amino acids. The ends lost 4 bases at V and 3 bases at J; junction bases unmatched: 4. The germline V gene has CDR1 SQVTM and CDR2 ANQGSEA. CDR3 loop: CSVAGQGINQPQHF. The CDR3 nucleotides read TGCAGCGTTGCGGGACAGGGCATCAATCAGCCCCAGCATTTT.

The rearrangement joins TRBV19 to TRBJ2-3; TRBD2 matches at 10 bases. The germline V gene encodes CDR1 LNHDA and CDR2 SQIVND (reference sequence). The CDR3 is made up of 15 amino acids. The V segment lost 8 bases and the J segment 1 base; nucleotides outside the gene matches: 6. The CDR3, as DNA: TGTGCCAGTGACGACAGCGGGAGGGGCACAGATACGCAGTATTTT. Translating gives CASDDSGRGTDTQYF.

The chain uses TRBV4-3 and TRBJ2-1; 12 nucleotides agree with TRBD2. The CDR3 consists of 15 residues. CDR1 LGHNA and CDR2 YSLEER come from the germline V gene. Trimming cost V 6 bases and J 7 bases; bases outside gene matches: 7. CDR3 sequence (DNA): TGCGCCAGCAGACTCGGACTAGCGGGAAAGAATGAGCAGTTCTTC. This translates into CASRLGLAGKNEQFF.